This T cell receptor beta chain was identified in a study of beta chain features in type 1 diabetes. Naive, central memory, regulatory and stem cell-like memory cells within the CD4+ compartment were sorted using CD45RO/CCR7/CD25/CD127/CD95/CD27. Germline V gene data show CDR1 as MNHEY and CDR2 as SMNVEV (reference sequence). The CDR3 spans 16 residues. J was trimmed by 4 bases and V by 5 bases; bases with no gene match: 9. Expressed TCRB transcripts were sequenced after all isolated RNA was converted to cDNA. This table comes from immunoSEQ multiplex PCR, and its TCRdb copy is limited to in-frame clones, with some not included. This sample has about 320,000 clones; less than 15% occur once, and the top ten carry approximately 7%.

The TCR was taken from a man under 40 in good health. Sequencing used central memory CD4+ T cells from blood. This chain uses TRBV27 with TRBJ2-3, with 10 bases that match TRBD2. Here the CDR3 reads CASSKPSGSRADTQYF. The DNA of the CDR3 is TGTGCCAGCAGTAAACCTAGCGGGAGTCGCGCAGATACGCAGTATTTT.